Listed here are 16 T cell receptor beta chains from one sample, sequenced in a study of blood T cell repertoires in COVID-19. Here immunoSEQ multiplex PCR was the method, and the copy in TCRdb shows in-frame clones only, minus some. The profile shows 200,000 to 300,000 clones, around 90% of them singletons. Sequenced sample: peripheral blood. These receptors originate from a man aged 25 to 40 with COVID-19, enrolled during active disease.

J is TRBJ1-2 and V is TRBV6-5; 7 positions match TRBD1. The V gene's germline CDR1 is MNHEY and CDR2 SVGAGI. CDR3 length: 14 amino acids. V dropped 5 bases and J dropped 4; count of bases not matched to a gene: 7. The DNA of the CDR3 is TGTGCCAGCAGTCCCAGGGGGGCCGGCTATGGCTACACCTTC. Its translation: CASSPRGAGYGYTF.

This chain joins TRBV19 and TRBJ1-2; D not certain. Per germline, CDR1 LNHDA and CDR2 SQIVND (reference sequence). This CDR3 has 12 amino acids. The ends were cut back, 7 bases at V and 13 bases at J, with 19 bases in the middle. The CDR3 is CASTSSLTAVTF. CDR3 sequence (DNA): TGTGCCAGTACCTCTTCGTTGACCGCGGTCACCTTC.

The chain is built from TRBV2 and TRBJ1-6; 8 bases map to TRBD1. Germline assignment: CDR1 SNHLY and CDR2 FYNNEI. CDR3 length: 15 amino acids. V shed 6 bases and J 5 bases; nucleotides not matched to a gene: 6. CDR3 sequence reads: CASRVGTGDNSPLHF. The CDR3 bases are TGTGCCAGCAGGGTGGGGACAGGAGATAATTCACCCCTCCACTTT.

This rearrangement joins TRBV4-1 to TRBJ1-1, with D tentatively TRBD1 (5 bases). Trimming took 4 bases from V and 1 from J, leaving 13 bases between them. This CDR3 comprises 15 residues. Germline lookup yields CDR1 MGHRA and CDR2 YSYEKL. Here the CDR3 reads CASSPPLRGNTEAFF. The CDR3 DNA reads TGCGCCAGCAGCCCACCTTTAAGGGGGAACACTGAAGCTTTCTTT.

Only a few counts were recorded for this clone. This rearrangement joins TRBV19 to TRBJ1-1, with TRBD1 matching 7 bases. The CDR3 has 15 amino acids. The V segment lost 3 bases and the J segment 2 bases; nucleotides outside the gene matches: 6. CDR1 and CDR2 (germline): LNHDA, SQIVND (reference sequence). CDR3 protein: CASSMTGNRNTEAFF. In DNA, the CDR3 is TGTGCCAGTAGTATGACAGGGAACCGTAACACTGAAGCTTTCTTT.

The chain recombines TRBV6-1 with TRBJ1-3; D call uncertain. The germline gives CDR1 MNHNS, CDR2 SASEGT. Trimming took off 2 bases at V and 2 bases at J, with 4 bases between the two ends. The CDR3 runs to 13 residues. DNA for the CDR3: TGTGCCAGCAGTGAAATAACTGGAAACACCATATATTTT. This sequence encodes CASSEITGNTIYF.

The chain recombines TRBV11-1 with TRBJ2-5, with D unclear. The CDR3 length is 16 residues. Trimming removed 5 bases from V and 0 bases from J, with 16 bases in between. Germline V gene lookup returns CDR1 SGHAT and CDR2 FQDESV (reference sequence). The CDR3 here is CASSLTRSAYQETQYF. The CDR3 nucleotides are TGTGCCAGCAGCCTCACGAGAAGCGCTTACCAAGAGACCCAGTACTTC.

This clone showed up just once. The V call is TRBV11-1, the J call TRBJ1-2; TRBD1 might be the D (5 bases). Germline CDR1 reads SGHAT; CDR2 reads FQDESV (reference sequence). The V and J ends lost 3 bases and 2 bases respectively, with 10 bases between them. The CDR3 is made up of 14 amino acids. This chain's CDR3 is CASSFGRQNYGYTF. The DNA for the CDR3 is TGTGCCAGCAGCTTCGGGCGACAGAACTATGGCTACACCTTC.

V gene TRBV6-5 combines with J gene TRBJ2-7, with D possibly being TRBD1 (6 bases). This CDR3 spans 12 amino acids. Germline lookup yields CDR1 MNHEY and CDR2 SVGAGI. Trimming took off 8 bases at V and 3 bases at J, with 11 bases between the two ends. The CDR3 loop reads CASGDTSYEQYF. In nucleotides, the CDR3 is TGTGCCAGCGGGGACACCAGCTACGAGCAGTACTTC.

This chain connects TRBV2 to TRBJ1-5; tentative D call: TRBD1 (5 bases). V was clipped by 3 bases and J by 3 bases, with 6 bases between them. The CDR3 has 13 residues. The germline gives CDR1 SNHLY, CDR2 FYNNEI. Here the CDR3 reads CASSEDINQPQHF. In DNA, the CDR3 is TGTGCCAGCAGTGAGGACATCAATCAGCCCCAGCATTTT.

This clone came up once. The rearrangement uses TRBV27 and TRBJ1-4, with 11 bases lining up with TRBD1. The V and J ends lost 5 bases and 2 bases, in that order; junction bases with no gene match: 13. The CDR3 totals 19 residues. CDR1 is MNHEY and CDR2 is SMNVEV in the germline V gene (reference sequence). The CDR3 bases are TGTGCCAGCAGTCCAATCGGGACAGGGGGGTTCGAGACTAATGAAAAACTGTTTTTT. It is translated as CASSPIGTGGFETNEKLFF.

The V call is TRBV13, the J call TRBJ1-5, with D perhaps matching TRBD1 (5 bases). Germline V gives CDR1 PRHDT, CDR2 FYEKMQ (reference sequence). The CDR3 runs 14 residues. V was cut by 5 bases and J by 5 bases, with 13 bases left in between. The CDR3 nucleotides are TGTGCCAGCAGCGACCGGGGGACTTATCAGCCCCAGCATTTT. It yields the protein CASSDRGTYQPQHF. Using reference TRBV13 and TRBJ1-5 for the parts outside the CDR3, the full variable domain is AAGVIQSPRHLIKEKRETATLKCYPIPRHDTVYWYQQGPGQDPQFLISFYEKMQSDKGSIPDRFSAQQFSDYHSELNMSSLELGDSALYFCASSDRGTYQPQHFGDGTRLSIL.

The rearrangement joins TRBV3-1 (or the pseudogene TRBV3-2) to TRBJ1-6; D remains unclear. The germline V and J ends were trimmed by 3 bases and 7 bases, with 10 bases remaining between them. CDR1 and CDR2 (germline): LGHDT, YNNKEL (reference sequence). The CDR3 length is 14 residues. The CDR3 sequence is CASSQAERNSPLHF. The CDR3 DNA reads TGTGCCAGCAGCCAGGCGGAGCGCAATTCACCCCTCCACTTT.

The CDR3 DNA sequence: TGTGCCATCAGTGAGTCGACGACAAACTATGGCTACACCTTC. Amino acids: CAISESTTNYGYTF. This rearrangement joins TRBV10-3 to TRBJ1-2; D ambiguous. CDR1 and CDR2 from the germline V gene are ENHRY and SYGVKD. CDR3 length equals 14 residues. The V end was cut by 0 bases, the J end by 2 bases, with 7 bases between.

The genes are TRBV19 and TRBJ2-5; 7 bases agree with TRBD1. The germline V gene has CDR1 LNHDA and CDR2 SQIVND (reference sequence). The V and J ends lost 4 bases and 1 base, in that order; junction bases with no gene match: 0. There are 13 residues in the CDR3. CDR3 bases: TGTGCCAGTAGTAACAGGGGCCAAGAGACCCAGTACTTC. Amino acid sequence: CASSNRGQETQYF.

The chain employs TRBV12-3 or TRBV12-4 and TRBJ2-1; D is unresolved. CDR3 length: 11 residues. V lost 7 bases to trimming and J lost 4 bases, with 5 bases between them. In nucleotides, the CDR3 is TGTGCCAGCACTATTTACAATGAGCAGTTCTTC. Its protein product is CASTIYNEQFF.